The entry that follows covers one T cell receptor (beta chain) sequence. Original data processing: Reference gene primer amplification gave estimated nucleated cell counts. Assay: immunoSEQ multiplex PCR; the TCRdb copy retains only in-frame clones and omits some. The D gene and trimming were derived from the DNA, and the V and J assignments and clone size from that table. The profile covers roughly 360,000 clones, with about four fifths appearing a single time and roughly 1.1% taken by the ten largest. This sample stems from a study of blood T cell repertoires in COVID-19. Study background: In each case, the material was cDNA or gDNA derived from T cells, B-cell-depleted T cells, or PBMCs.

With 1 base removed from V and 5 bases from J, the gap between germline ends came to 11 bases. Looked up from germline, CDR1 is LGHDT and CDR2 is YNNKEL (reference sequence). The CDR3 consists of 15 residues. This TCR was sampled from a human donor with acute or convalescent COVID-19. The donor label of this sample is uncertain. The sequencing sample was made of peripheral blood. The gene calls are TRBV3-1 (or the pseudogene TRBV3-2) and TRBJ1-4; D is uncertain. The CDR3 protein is CASSQGYSENEKLFF. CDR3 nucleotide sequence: TGTGCCAGCAGCCAAGGGTATAGTGAAAATGAAAAACTGTTTTTT.